The entry that follows covers one T cell receptor beta chain sequence. Antigen unknown. The time point denotes: inflamed ileum from the surgical specimen. The CDR3 runs to 14 residues. The junction had 5 bases not matched to a gene; V was cut back by 4 bases and J by 3 bases. CDR1 and CDR2 (germline): SGHKS, YYEKEE (reference sequence). The sample belongs to a study of T cell repertoires in ileal Crohn's disease. Study summary: Postoperative therapy was given to about half: roughly twelve thiopurines, around 17 anti-TNF agents. From the surgical specimen's inflamed ileum, biopsies were taken as M0. Study conclusions and caveats: Mucosal expansions were suggested to be mainly CD8 T cells. Compared with non-smokers, active smokers at surgery showed more clonal expansions.

Only in-frame clones appear in the TCRdb table, and some are missing; sequencing was by immunoSEQ multiplex PCR. The sample carries several thousand clones, roughly 85% recorded once. The sequence came from an adult with Crohn's disease. The rearrangement links TRBV5-5 to TRBJ2-3, with TRBD1 matching 7 bases. Sequences were obtained from ileal tissue. The CDR3 DNA reads TGTGCCAGCAGCAGGGGGCCATCGACAGATACGCAGTATTTT. Encoded protein: CASSRGPSTDTQYF.